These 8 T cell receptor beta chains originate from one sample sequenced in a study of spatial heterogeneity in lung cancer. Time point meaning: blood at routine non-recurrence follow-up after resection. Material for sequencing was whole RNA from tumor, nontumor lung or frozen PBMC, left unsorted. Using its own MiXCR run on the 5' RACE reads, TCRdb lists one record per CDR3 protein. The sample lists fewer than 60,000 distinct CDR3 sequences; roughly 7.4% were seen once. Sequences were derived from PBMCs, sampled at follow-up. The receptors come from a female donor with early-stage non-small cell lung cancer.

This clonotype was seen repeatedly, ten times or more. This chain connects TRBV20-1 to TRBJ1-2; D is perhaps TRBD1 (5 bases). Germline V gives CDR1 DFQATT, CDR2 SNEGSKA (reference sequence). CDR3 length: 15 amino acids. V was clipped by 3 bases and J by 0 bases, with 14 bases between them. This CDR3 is CSASYLQGANYGYTF. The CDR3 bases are TGCAGTGCTAGCTATCTTCAGGGTGCTAACTATGGCTACACCTTC.

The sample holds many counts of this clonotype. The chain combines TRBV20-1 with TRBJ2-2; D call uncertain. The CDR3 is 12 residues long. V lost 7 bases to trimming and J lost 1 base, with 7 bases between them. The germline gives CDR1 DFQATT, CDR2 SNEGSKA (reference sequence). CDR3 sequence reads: CSVGRNTGELFF. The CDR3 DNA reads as TGCAGTGTTGGCAGGAACACCGGGGAGCTGTTTTTT.

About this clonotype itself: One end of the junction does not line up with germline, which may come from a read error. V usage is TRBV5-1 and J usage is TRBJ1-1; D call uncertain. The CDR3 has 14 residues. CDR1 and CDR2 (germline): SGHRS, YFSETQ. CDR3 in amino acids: CAGSLDRANTEAFF. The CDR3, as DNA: TGCGCCGGCAGCTTGGATAGGGCGAACACTGAAGCTTTCTTT.

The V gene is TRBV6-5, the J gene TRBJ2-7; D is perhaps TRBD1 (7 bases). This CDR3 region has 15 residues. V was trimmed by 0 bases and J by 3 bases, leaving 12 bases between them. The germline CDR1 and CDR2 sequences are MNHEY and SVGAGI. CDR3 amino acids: CASSYSPQGGYEQYF. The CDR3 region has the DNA TGTGCCAGCAGTTACTCGCCCCAGGGGGGCTACGAGCAGTACTTC.

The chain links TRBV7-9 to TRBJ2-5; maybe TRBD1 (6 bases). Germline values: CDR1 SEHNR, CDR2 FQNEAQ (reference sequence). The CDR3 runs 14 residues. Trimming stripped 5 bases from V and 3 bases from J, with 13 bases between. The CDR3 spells CASSLGQGKETQYF. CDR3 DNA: TGTGCCAGCAGCCTGGGACAAGGCAAAGAGACCCAGTACTTC.

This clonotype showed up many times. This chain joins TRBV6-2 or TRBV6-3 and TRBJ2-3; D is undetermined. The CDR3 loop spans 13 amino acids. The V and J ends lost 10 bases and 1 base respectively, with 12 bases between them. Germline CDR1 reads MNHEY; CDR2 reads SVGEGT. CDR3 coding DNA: TGTGCCACCGAAGAATACGGCACAGATACGCAGTATTTT. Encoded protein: CATEEYGTDTQYF.

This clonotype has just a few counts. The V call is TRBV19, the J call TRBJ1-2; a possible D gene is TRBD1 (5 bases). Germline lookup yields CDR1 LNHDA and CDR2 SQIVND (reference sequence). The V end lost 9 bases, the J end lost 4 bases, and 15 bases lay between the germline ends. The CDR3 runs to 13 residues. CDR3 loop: CASNVGRFYGYTF. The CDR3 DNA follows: TGTGCCAGCAACGTGGGACGGTTCTATGGCTACACCTTC.

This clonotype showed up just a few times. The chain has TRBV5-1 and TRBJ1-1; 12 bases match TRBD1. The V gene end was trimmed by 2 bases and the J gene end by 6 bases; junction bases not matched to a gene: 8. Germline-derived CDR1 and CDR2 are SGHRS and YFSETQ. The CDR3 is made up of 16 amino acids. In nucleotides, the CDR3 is TGCGCCAGCAGCTTTGTGGGGACAGGGGGCGAGGCTGAAGCTTTCTTT. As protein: CASSFVGTGGEAEAFF.